One sample yielded the 24 T cell receptor beta chains listed below, sequenced in a study of T cells expressing NK-cell markers. One entry per CDR3 protein, without DNA, is what TCRdb gives after re-calling the 5' RACE reads. The clone table shows 300,000 or so distinct CDR3 sequences, with the ten largest holding around 4%. The sample consisted of blood T cells: a sorted CD56 or NKG2C T cell subset, CD4+ or CD8+ T cells, or bulk PBMC T cells (not recorded which). The receptors shown here come from a woman between 18 and 75 years old in good health.

The V call is TRBV9, the J call TRBJ2-1; TCRdb's D gene call, TRBD1, goes unchecked for lack of DNA. Germline CDR1 reads SGDLS; CDR2 reads YYNGEE. The CDR3 has 14 residues. CDR3 region: CASSTRQGAGEQFF. Full variable domain (remainder filled in from reference TRBV9 and TRBJ2-1): DSGVTQTPKHLITATGQRVTLRCSPRSGDLSVYWYQQSLDQGLQFLIQYYNGEERAKGNILERFSAQQFPDLHSELNLSSLELGDSALYFCASSTRQGAGEQFFGPGTRLTVL.

The rearrangement joins TRBV7-8 to TRBJ2-3; lacking DNA, the TRBD2 call made by TCRdb goes unchecked. In germline, CDR1 is SGHVS, CDR2 FQNEAQ. The CDR3 loop spans 16 amino acids. The CDR3 is CASSPTSGGHGDTQYF.

The chain links TRBV28 to TRBJ2-1; the D call of TRBD2 rests on TCRdb alone, since no DNA is present to check it. The CDR3 has 14 amino acids. Germline CDR1 and CDR2: MDHEN and SYDVKM. CDR3 loop: CASSSGGLGNEQFF.

The V and J genes are TRBV27 and TRBJ1-6. This CDR3 is 12 amino acids long. From germline, CDR1 is MNHEY and CDR2 SMNVEV (reference sequence). The CDR3 sequence is CASSPSDSPLHF.

The rearrangement uses TRBV7-6 and TRBJ2-7; TCRdb calls TRBD2, which cannot be checked without DNA. The CDR3 is 15 residues long. Germline loops: CDR1 SGHVS, CDR2 FNYEAQ. The CDR3 loop is CASSPPGGALNEQYF.

The V and J genes are TRBV12-3 or TRBV12-4 and TRBJ1-1; the D call from TCRdb, TRBD1, cannot be confirmed without DNA. The CDR3 spans 11 residues. The chain's CDR3 is CASSLGAGAFF.

V gene TRBV20-1 combines with J gene TRBJ1-2; as DNA is missing, the TRBD1 call by TCRdb cannot be tested. The CDR3 consists of 14 residues. Germline assignment: CDR1 DFQATT and CDR2 SNEGSKA (reference sequence). This chain's CDR3 is CSARVVQGLKGYTF.

The gene calls are TRBV2 and TRBJ1-1. The CDR3 consists of 16 residues. Germline V gene sequence: CDR1 SNHLY, CDR2 FYNNEI. The CDR3 loop reads CASKRGSAAMNTEAFF.

The gene calls are TRBV20-1 and TRBJ1-5. CDR3 length: 15 residues. The V gene's germline CDR1 is DFQATT and CDR2 SNEGSKA (reference sequence). The CDR3 loop is CSARGLGSQFESQHF.

The rearrangement uses TRBV3-1 and TRBJ2-2. The CDR3 is made up of 12 amino acids. Germline-derived CDR1 and CDR2 are LGHDT and YNNKEL (reference sequence). The CDR3 loop is CASSRNTGELFF.

The chain is built from TRBV5-1 and TRBJ2-3; TCRdb returns TRBD2, unconfirmable since there is no DNA. The germline gives CDR1 SGHRS, CDR2 YFSETQ. This CDR3 spans 17 amino acids. The CDR3 sequence is CASSLRTAGGTTDTQYF.

The chain's CDR3 is CASSHGGQPESYTF. This chain uses TRBV7-8 with TRBJ1-2; the TRBD1 assignment by TCRdb is unverifiable without DNA. Germline-derived CDR1 and CDR2 are SGHVS and FQNEAQ. This CDR3 has 14 residues.

This chain joins TRBV6-2 or TRBV6-3 and TRBJ1-5; the D call from TCRdb, TRBD1, cannot be confirmed without DNA. Germline V gene lookup returns CDR1 MNHEY and CDR2 SVGEGT. This CDR3 contains 18 residues. CDR3 sequence reads: CASSYVGSGTLGNQPQHF.

The J gene is TRBJ2-6, the V gene TRBV28; the TCRdb call, TRBD1, lacks DNA for checking. CDR1 MDHEN and CDR2 SYDVKM come from the germline V gene. The CDR3 runs 15 residues. This chain's CDR3 is CASKERDSGANVLTF. Full variable domain (outside the CDR3, taken from reference TRBV28 and TRBJ2-6): DVKVTQSSRYLVKRTGEKVFLECVQDMDHENMFWYRQDPGLGLRLIYFSYDVKMKEKGDIPEGYSVSREKKERFSLILESASTNQTSMYLCASKERDSGANVLTFGAGSRLTVL.

V is TRBV5-1 and J is TRBJ1-4; there is no DNA to check the TCRdb D call of TRBD1. The germline V gene has CDR1 SGHRS and CDR2 YFSETQ. There are 14 residues in the CDR3. The CDR3 sequence is CASSRGTERRKLFF.

This chain joins TRBV7-9 and TRBJ2-1; as DNA is missing, the TRBD2 call by TCRdb cannot be tested. This CDR3 is 17 amino acids long. CDR1 is SEHNR and CDR2 is FQNEAQ in the germline V gene (reference sequence). CDR3 region: CASSLVIHLAADNEQFF.

The J gene is TRBJ1-1, the V gene TRBV5-4. The germline gives CDR1 SGHNT, CDR2 YYREEE (reference sequence). This CDR3 has 13 residues. The CDR3 reads CASSLEAGRLAFF.

The CDR3 sequence: CSASLSGVDNEQFF. The genes are TRBV20-1 and TRBJ2-1; absent DNA, TCRdb's TRBD2 call cannot be checked. Germline CDR1 DFQATT, CDR2 SNEGSKA (reference sequence). The CDR3 extends over 14 amino acids.

The rearrangement links TRBV12-3 or TRBV12-4 to TRBJ2-1; TCRdb's D call, TRBD1, is unchecked because there is no DNA. This CDR3 has 16 amino acids. The CDR3 reads CASSHSGRGAYNEQFF.

This sequence joins TRBV24-1 and TRBJ2-1; TCRdb outputs TRBD2, but without DNA this stays unchecked. Germline V gene data show CDR1 as KGHDR and CDR2 as SFDVKD. The CDR3 sequence is 15 residues long. CDR3 sequence reads: CATSDVTSGSNEQFF.

V and J are TRBV5-6 and TRBJ2-2; the D call from TCRdb, TRBD1, cannot be confirmed without DNA. Germline V lookup: CDR1 SGHDT, CDR2 YYEEEE. The CDR3 extends over 14 amino acids. The CDR3 protein is CASSRTGDTGELFF.

The chain uses TRBV4-3 and TRBJ1-2; TCRdb selects TRBD1, and the lack of DNA leaves this call unchecked. CDR1 and CDR2 (germline): LGHNA, YSLEER. CDR3 length equals 14 residues. CDR3 amino acids: CASSQDGTAYGYTF.

V is TRBV29-1 and J is TRBJ2-2; TCRdb selects TRBD1, and the lack of DNA leaves this call unchecked. The CDR3 contains 15 residues. CDR1 is SQVTM and CDR2 is ANQGSEA in the germline V gene. CDR3 residues: CSADTGGASTGELFF.

The chain employs TRBV12-3 or TRBV12-4 and TRBJ2-7; TCRdb's D call, TRBD2, is unchecked because there is no DNA. This CDR3 has 15 amino acids. This chain's CDR3 is CASSPQAGGGYEQYF.